The rows below give T cell receptor beta chains drawn from one sample of a study of response to subunit inactivated influenza vaccine. TCRdb reprocessed the RT-PCR reads via MiXCR and lists one record per CDR3 protein. Here the sample spans 500,000 to 550,000 distinct CDR3 sequences, less than 7.5% being singletons. The material was PBMCs from blood, obtained approximately 25 months after vaccination. These receptors were collected from a man in his fifties or sixties who received an inactivated influenza vaccine. Both conserved end residues are part of each CDR3. D genes are given only for firm matches. Rows may omit the clone size; those that give it use once, few, many or a size class.

cdr3_length d_call j_call v_call clone_size cdr3_aa cdr3_nt
15 TRBD1 TRBJ2-7 TRBV20-1 few CSARLSGQGPYEQYF TGCAGTGCTAGGTTATCGGGACAGGGCCCCTACGAGCAGTACTTC
15 NA TRBJ1-6 TRBV5-1 many CASSLRNRWDSPLHF TGCGCCAGCAGCTTGCGAAACAGATGGGATTCACCCCTCCACTTT
13 TRBD1 TRBJ2-1 TRBV18 few CASSIGTDNEQFF TGTGCCAGCTCGATCGGGACAGACAATGAGCAGTTCTTC
17 NA TRBJ2-1 TRBV5-6 NA CASSLSSGALSYNEQFF TGTGCCAGCAGCTTGTCGTCAGGAGCGCTATCCTACAATGAGCAGTTCTTC
13 NA TRBJ1-1 TRBV7-6 NA CASSLAWGSEAFF TGTGCCAGCAGCTTAGCGTGGGGGTCTGAAGCTTTCTTT
17 TRBD2 TRBJ2-3 TRBV7-2 NA CASSFLAGTAFTDTQYF TGTGCCAGCAGCTTCCTAGCGGGGACTGCATTCACAGATACGCAGTATTTT
15 NA TRBJ2-3 TRBV5-1 many CASGLEDSTTDTQYF TGCGCCAGCGGTCTGGAGGACAGCACCACAGATACGCAGTATTTT
14 NA TRBJ2-4 TRBV7-9 NA CASSRGAPKNIQYF TGTGCCAGCAGCAGGGGGGCTCCCAAAAACATTCAGTACTTC
16 NA TRBJ2-7 TRBV2 NA CASLAENLSWVREQYF TGTGCCAGCTTAGCCGAAAATCTCTCGTGGGTTCGGGAGCAGTACTTC
15 TRBD1 TRBJ2-2 TRBV9 NA CASQRGQGTTGELFF TGTGCCAGTCAACGGGGACAGGGGACCACCGGGGAGCTGTTTTTT
14 NA TRBJ1-1 TRBV29-1 few CSVVRTVMNTEAFF TGCAGCGTTGTTAGGACGGTCATGAACACTGAAGCTTTCTTT
16 TRBD1 TRBJ2-6 TRBV28 few CASTGQGLAGANVLTF TGTGCCAGCACCGGACAGGGTCTTGCTGGGGCCAACGTCCTGACTTTC
16 NA TRBJ2-4 TRBV11-2 NA CASSATGSLSKNIQYF TGTGCCAGCAGCGCTACAGGGAGTCTCAGCAAAAACATTCAGTACTTC
14 NA TRBJ2-7 TRBV10-3 few CAIKLEELAYEQYF TGTGCCATCAAACTTGAGGAATTGGCCTACGAGCAGTACTTC
12 TRBD1 TRBJ2-7 TRBV18 few CASSPGQVEQYF TGTGCCAGCTCACCAGGACAGGTCGAGCAGTACTTC
15 TRBD1 TRBJ2-5 TRBV7-7 NA CASSPSNRGRGTQYF TGTGCTAGCAGCCCCTCAAACAGGGGGCGCGGGACCCAGTACTTC
14 TRBD2 TRBJ2-2 TRBV12-3/TRBV12-4 few CASSFGGSPGELFF TGTGCCAGCAGTTTTGGCGGGAGTCCCGGGGAGCTGTTTTTT
14 NA TRBJ2-1 TRBV28 few CASSFDSVVNEQFF TGTGCCAGCAGTTTCGACTCCGTTGTCAATGAGCAGTTCTTC
14 TRBD1 TRBJ2-7 TRBV30 few CAWSGGTGMYEQYF TGTGCCTGGAGTGGCGGGACAGGGATGTACGAGCAGTACTTC
14 NA TRBJ2-7 TRBV9 NA CASSASRTGYEQYF TGTGCCAGCAGCGCCTCACGTACAGGCTACGAGCAGTACTTC
14 NA TRBJ2-3 TRBV14 NA CASSQLEGTDTQYF TGTGCCAGCAGCCAACTGGAAGGGACAGATACGCAGTATTTT
11 NA TRBJ2-7 TRBV12-3/TRBV12-4 NA CASAGDNEQYF TGTGCCAGCGCAGGGGACAACGAGCAGTACTTC
15 TRBD2 TRBJ2-1 TRBV20-1 many CSAPGTSGLYNEQFF TGCAGTGCCCCCGGGACTAGCGGTCTCTACAATGAGCAGTTCTTC
15 NA TRBJ1-2 TRBV4-2 NA CASSQDLMTLYGYTF TGTGCCAGCAGCCAAGATCTTATGACACTCTATGGCTACACCTTC
16 NA TRBJ2-7 TRBV14 few CASSQLTGRGSYEQYF TGTGCCAGCAGCCAATTGACAGGGAGGGGATCCTACGAGCAGTACTTC
13 NA TRBJ2-3 TRBV10-3 NA CAISEQGTDTQYF TGTGCCATCAGTGAACAAGGCACAGATACGCAGTATTTT
16 TRBD2 TRBJ2-2 TRBV7-9 NA CASSPPSGANTGELFF TGTGCCAGCAGCCCCCCTAGCGGCGCGAACACCGGGGAGCTGTTTTTT
13 NA TRBJ1-5 TRBV3-1 many CASGGRSNQPQHF TGTGCCAGCGGGGGGAGGAGCAATCAGCCCCAGCATTTT
14 NA TRBJ1-2 TRBV5-1 NA CASSSIRGSDGYTF TGCGCCAGCAGCTCGATCAGGGGTTCGGATGGCTACACCTTC
13 NA TRBJ1-1 TRBV29-1 NA CSGIGQMNTEAFF TGCAGCGGGATTGGGCAAATGAACACTGAAGCTTTCTTT
17 TRBD2 TRBJ2-1 TRBV12-3/TRBV12-4 many CASSVPTSGRAVNEQFF TGTGCCAGCAGTGTCCCGACTAGCGGGAGGGCCGTAAATGAGCAGTTCTTC
13 NA TRBJ2-7 TRBV5-1 many CASSYFRGYEQYF TGCGCCAGCAGCTATTTCAGGGGATACGAGCAGTACTTC
16 NA TRBJ2-2 TRBV4-2 few CASSQEIRERLGELFF TGTGCCAGCAGCCAAGAGATTCGGGAGCGGCTCGGGGAGCTGTTTTTT